Shown below are 15 T cell receptor beta chains from a single sample sequenced in a study of cytomegalovirus exposure and HLA in healthy donors. The PCR used 60 Vbeta and 13 Jbeta primers. Profiled with immunoSEQ multiplex PCR; TCRdb holds only in-frame clones, not every one. The repertoire holds about 150,000 clones, with 65% to 90% as singletons. What was sequenced was PBMCs. These receptors came from a woman aged 50 to 60 in good health and CMV-seropositive.

This sequence joins TRBV11-2 and TRBJ2-1; TRBD2 aligns across 12 bases. The V gene end was trimmed by 5 bases and the J gene end by 0 bases; junction bases not matched to a gene: 5. The germline V gene has CDR1 SGHAT and CDR2 FQNNGV. The CDR3 has 17 residues. In DNA, the CDR3 is TGTGCCAGCAGCCACCTAGCGGGGGGGAGCTCCTACAATGAGCAGTTCTTC. It codes for CASSHLAGGSSYNEQFF.

This clone has more than one count but fewer than ten. The chain joins TRBV11-2 to TRBJ1-1; perhaps TRBD1 as D (5 bases). Germline V gene lookup returns CDR1 SGHAT and CDR2 FQNNGV. Trimming stripped 8 bases from V and 4 bases from J, with 11 bases between. The CDR3 has 12 amino acids. The CDR3, as DNA: TGTGCCAGCGGGGTGGGGGGCACTGAAGCTTTCTTT. Translated: CASGVGGTEAFF.

The count of this clone is one. This sequence joins TRBV7-8 and TRBJ1-2, with D maybe TRBD1 (5 bases). Trimming took off 3 bases at V and 7 bases at J, with 12 bases between the two ends. Germline V gene lookup returns CDR1 SGHVS and CDR2 FQNEAQ. The CDR3 runs to 13 residues. CDR3 loop: CASSFGGGSGYTF. The CDR3 DNA follows: TGTGCCAGCAGCTTTGGGGGAGGCAGTGGCTACACCTTC.

The gene calls are TRBV5-6 and TRBJ2-7; tentative D call: TRBD1 (6 bases). V was cut by 8 bases and J by 2 bases, with 14 bases left in between. Germline loops: CDR1 SGHDT, CDR2 YYEEEE. The CDR3 extends over 13 amino acids. The CDR3 spells CASSGQIPYEQYF. The CDR3 DNA sequence: TGTGCCAGTTCCGGACAGATTCCCTACGAGCAGTACTTC.

The chain combines TRBV7-3 with TRBJ2-7, with 8 bases matching TRBD2. Germline loops: CDR1 SGHTA, CDR2 FQGTGA. CDR3 length: 13 amino acids. The V segment lost 5 bases and the J segment 4 bases; nucleotides outside the gene matches: 4. In DNA, the CDR3 is TGTGCCAGCAGCCCGGGACTAGGGTACGAGCAGTACTTC. It yields the protein CASSPGLGYEQYF.

The chain uses TRBV13 and TRBJ2-5; TRBD2 agrees at 7 bases. Germline values: CDR1 PRHDT, CDR2 FYEKMQ (reference sequence). Germline trimming cut 4 bases from V and 2 bases from J; bases unmatched to any gene: 1. CDR3 length equals 13 residues. Here the CDR3 reads CASSSGLQETQYF. CDR3 bases: TGTGCCAGCAGCTCGGGACTACAAGAGACCCAGTACTTC.

The chain combines TRBV18 with TRBJ2-7; TRBD1 matches 11 bases. The CDR3 totals 15 residues. Looked up from germline, CDR1 is KGHSH and CDR2 is LQKENI. V was pared by 3 bases and J by 3 bases, with 4 bases of the junction left unmatched. The CDR3 sequence is CASSPGTGGYYEQYF. The CDR3 bases are TGTGCCAGCTCACCGGGGACAGGGGGTTACTACGAGCAGTACTTC.

This clone was recorded once. The chain's CDR3 is CASSLRQDTGELFF. CDR3 coding DNA: TGCGCCAGCAGCTTACGACAGGACACCGGGGAGCTGTTTTTT. V and J are TRBV5-1 and TRBJ2-2, with TRBD1 as a possible D gene (6 bases). This CDR3 has 14 residues. CDR1 is SGHRS and CDR2 is YFSETQ in the germline V gene. Trimming removed 2 bases at V and 3 bases at J, with 8 bases between.

The V gene is TRBV5-6, the J gene TRBJ1-4; D call uncertain. CDR1 is SGHDT and CDR2 is YYEEEE in the germline V gene. The V gene lost 6 bases and the J gene lost 4 bases, with 7 bases spanning the gap. The CDR3 sequence is 12 residues long. The DNA of the CDR3 is TGTGCCAGCACCGTCTATAATGAAAAACTGTTTTTT. This encodes CASTVYNEKLFF. Supplemented by reference TRBV5-6 and TRBJ1-4, the full variable domain reads DAGVTQSPTHLIKTRGQQVTLRCSPKSGHDTVSWYQQALGQGPQFIFQYYEEEERQRGNFPDRFSGHQFPNYSSELNVNALLLGDSALYLCASTVYNEKLFFGSGTQLSVL.

The chain joins TRBV4-3 to TRBJ2-2, with D possibly TRBD1 on 6 matching bases. V lost 1 base to trimming and J lost 1 base, with 16 bases between them. CDR1 and CDR2 from the germline V gene are LGHNA and YSLEER. The CDR3 runs 18 residues. CDR3 nucleotides: TGCGCCAGCAGCCAAGGCTACGCGGACAGAGGGAACACCGGGGAGCTGTTTTTT. Residues: CASSQGYADRGNTGELFF.

This chain connects TRBV18 to TRBJ2-2, with 7 bases identical to TRBD1. V trimming: 5 bases; J trimming: 0 bases; junction bases outside the gene matches: 0. This CDR3 has 14 amino acids. Germline lookup yields CDR1 KGHSH and CDR2 LQKENI. CDR3 sequence (DNA): TGTGCCAGCTCAGGGACAGCGAACACCGGGGAGCTGTTTTTT. The encoded protein is CASSGTANTGELFF.

The chain joins TRBV4-1 to TRBJ2-3; TRBD2 matches at 12 bases. The CDR3 is 17 amino acids. V lost 0 bases, J lost 6 bases, and 7 bases stayed unmatched. Germline CDR1 is MGHRA and CDR2 is YSYEKL. DNA for the CDR3: TGCGCCAGCAGCCAAGAGTCTAGCGGGGGGGCATCCGATACGCAGTATTTT. Protein product: CASSQESSGGASDTQYF.

This chain joins TRBV2 and TRBJ2-7, with TRBD1 as a possible D gene (5 bases). CDR1 and CDR2 (germline): SNHLY, FYNNEI. The CDR3 contains 12 residues. V lost 6 bases and J lost 3, with 9 bases in between. CDR3 protein: CASREQGYEQYF. The CDR3 coding sequence is TGTGCCAGCAGGGAGCAGGGCTACGAGCAGTACTTC.

The V call is TRBV7-3, the J call TRBJ2-1, with 10 bases identical to TRBD2. V gave up 5 bases and J gave up 7 bases; unmatched junction bases: 8. Germline V gene data show CDR1 as SGHTA and CDR2 as FQGTGA. CDR3 length equals 15 residues. The CDR3 region has the DNA TGTGCCAGCAGCGTAGCGGGGGGTCCTACGAATGAGCAGTTCTTC. This sequence encodes CASSVAGGPTNEQFF.

The rearrangement joins TRBV7-2 to TRBJ2-1; 13 bases are a match to TRBD2. This CDR3 is built from 18 residues. Germline V gives CDR1 SGHTA, CDR2 FQGNSA. After removal of 5 bases from V and 9 bases from J, the junction contained 16 bases not matched to a gene. The CDR3 spells CASSLDRGRLAGGGEQFF. The DNA of the CDR3 is TGTGCCAGCAGCCTGGACAGGGGGCGACTAGCGGGGGGAGGTGAGCAGTTCTTC. The full variable domain, rest sourced from reference TRBV7-2 and TRBJ2-1, is GAGVSQSPSNKVTEKGKDVELRCDPISGHTALYWYRQSLGQGLEFLIYFQGNSAPDKSGLPSDRFSAERTGGSVSTLTIQRTQQEDSAVYLCASSLDRGRLAGGGEQFFGPGTRLTVL.